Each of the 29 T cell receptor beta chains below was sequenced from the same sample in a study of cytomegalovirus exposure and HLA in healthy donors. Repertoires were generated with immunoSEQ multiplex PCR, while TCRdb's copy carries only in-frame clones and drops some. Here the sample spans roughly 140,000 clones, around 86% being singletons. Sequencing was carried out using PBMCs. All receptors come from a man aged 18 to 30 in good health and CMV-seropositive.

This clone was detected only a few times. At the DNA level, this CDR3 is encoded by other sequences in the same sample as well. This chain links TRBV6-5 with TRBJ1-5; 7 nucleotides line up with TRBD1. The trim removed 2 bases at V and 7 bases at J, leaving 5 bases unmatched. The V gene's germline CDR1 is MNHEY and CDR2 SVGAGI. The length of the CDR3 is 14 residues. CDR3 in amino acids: CASSYDRAVQPQHF. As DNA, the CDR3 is TGTGCCAGCAGTTACGACAGGGCAGTGCAGCCCCAGCATTTT.

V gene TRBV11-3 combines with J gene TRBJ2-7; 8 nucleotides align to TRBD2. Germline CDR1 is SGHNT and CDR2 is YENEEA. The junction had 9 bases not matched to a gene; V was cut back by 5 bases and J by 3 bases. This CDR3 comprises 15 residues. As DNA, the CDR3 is TGTGCCAGCAGCCCCCTCGGGGGGGGTAACTACGAGCAGTACTTC. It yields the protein CASSPLGGGNYEQYF.

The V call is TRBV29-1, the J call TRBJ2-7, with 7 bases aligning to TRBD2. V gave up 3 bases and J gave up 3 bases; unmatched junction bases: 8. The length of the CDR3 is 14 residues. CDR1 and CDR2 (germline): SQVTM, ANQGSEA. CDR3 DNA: TGCAGCGTTGAGGTTTTGGGGGGGAGCTACGAGCAGTACTTC. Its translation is CSVEVLGGSYEQYF.

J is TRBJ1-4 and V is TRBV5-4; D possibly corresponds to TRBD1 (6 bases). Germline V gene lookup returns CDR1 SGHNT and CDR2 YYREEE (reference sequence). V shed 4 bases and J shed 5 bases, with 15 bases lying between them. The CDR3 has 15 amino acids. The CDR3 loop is CASSPSTGVNEKLFF. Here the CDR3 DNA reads TGTGCCAGCAGCCCTTCGACAGGAGTAAATGAAAAACTGTTTTTT.

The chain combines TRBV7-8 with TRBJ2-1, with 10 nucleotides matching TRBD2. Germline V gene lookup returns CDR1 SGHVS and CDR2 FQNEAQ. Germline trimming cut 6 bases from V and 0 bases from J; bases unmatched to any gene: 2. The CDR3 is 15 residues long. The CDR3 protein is CASRPSGSSYNEQFF. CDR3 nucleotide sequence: TGTGCCAGCAGACCTAGCGGGAGCTCCTACAATGAGCAGTTCTTC.

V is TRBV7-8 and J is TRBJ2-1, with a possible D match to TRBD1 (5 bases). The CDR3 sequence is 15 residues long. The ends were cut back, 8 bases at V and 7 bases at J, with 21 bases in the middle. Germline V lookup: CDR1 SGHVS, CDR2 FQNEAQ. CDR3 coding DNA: TGTGCCAGCGCTGGGGATTCAGGGTTGGGGAATGAGCAGTTCTTC. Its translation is CASAGDSGLGNEQFF.

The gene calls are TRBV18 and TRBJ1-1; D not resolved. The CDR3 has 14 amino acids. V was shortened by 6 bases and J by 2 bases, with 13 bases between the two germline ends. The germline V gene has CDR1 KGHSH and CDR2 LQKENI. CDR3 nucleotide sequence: TGTGCCAGCTCCCGACCGGGAGGTAACACTGAAGCTTTCTTT. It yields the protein CASSRPGGNTEAFF.

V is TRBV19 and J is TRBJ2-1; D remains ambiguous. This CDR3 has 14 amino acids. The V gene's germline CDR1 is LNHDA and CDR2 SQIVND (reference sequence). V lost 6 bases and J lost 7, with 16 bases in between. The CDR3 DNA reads TGTGCCAGTAGGGCTCCCACACGAGGAAATGAGCAGTTCTTC. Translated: CASRAPTRGNEQFF.

The CDR3: CASSLGPNQPQHF. CDR3 in DNA: TGTGCCAGCAGCCTAGGTCCAAATCAGCCCCAGCATTTT. This chain links TRBV6-4 with TRBJ1-5; D unclear. Germline V gene data show CDR1 as MRHNA and CDR2 as SNTAGT. Between the trimmed V and J ends, which lost 6 bases and 4 bases, there was a span of 10 bases. CDR3 size: 13 residues.

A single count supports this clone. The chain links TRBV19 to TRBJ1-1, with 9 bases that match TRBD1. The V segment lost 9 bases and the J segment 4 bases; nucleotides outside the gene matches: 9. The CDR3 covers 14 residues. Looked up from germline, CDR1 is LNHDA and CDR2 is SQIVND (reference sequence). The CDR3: CASQQGAEGTEAFF. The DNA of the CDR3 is TGTGCCAGCCAACAGGGGGCGGAGGGCACTGAAGCTTTCTTT.

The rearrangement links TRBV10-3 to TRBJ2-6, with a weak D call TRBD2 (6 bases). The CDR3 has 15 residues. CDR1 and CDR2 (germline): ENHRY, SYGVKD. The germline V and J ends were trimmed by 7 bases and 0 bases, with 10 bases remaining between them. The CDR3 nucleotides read TGTGCCATCACTAACGGGAGCTCTGGGGCCAACGTCCTGACTTTC. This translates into CAITNGSSGANVLTF.

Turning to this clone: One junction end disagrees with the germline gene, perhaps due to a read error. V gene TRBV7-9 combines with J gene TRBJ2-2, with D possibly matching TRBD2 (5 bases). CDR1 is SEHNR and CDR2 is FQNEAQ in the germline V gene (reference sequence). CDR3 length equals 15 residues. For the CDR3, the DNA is TGTGCCAGCAGCCTAGCCCGCTCGGCCGGGAGGGAGCTGTTTTTT. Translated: CASSLARSAGRELFF.

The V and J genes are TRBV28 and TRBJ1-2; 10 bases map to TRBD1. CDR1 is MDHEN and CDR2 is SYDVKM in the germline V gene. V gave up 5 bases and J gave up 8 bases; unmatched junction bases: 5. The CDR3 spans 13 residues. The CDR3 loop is CASSRGQGEGYTF. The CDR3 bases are TGTGCCAGCAGTCGAGGACAGGGGGAGGGCTACACCTTC.

CDR3 loop: CASSWNRGDSGYTF. CDR3 DNA sequence: TGTGCCAGCAGTTGGAACAGGGGGGATAGTGGCTACACCTTC. The chain joins TRBV27 to TRBJ1-2; the match to TRBD1 covers 8 bases. CDR1 is MNHEY and CDR2 is SMNVEV in the germline V gene (reference sequence). This CDR3 contains 14 residues. The trim removed 4 bases at V and 7 bases at J, leaving 8 bases unmatched.

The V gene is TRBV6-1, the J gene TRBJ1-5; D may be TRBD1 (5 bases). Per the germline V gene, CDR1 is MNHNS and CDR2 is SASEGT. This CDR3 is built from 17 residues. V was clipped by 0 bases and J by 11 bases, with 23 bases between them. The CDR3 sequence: CASSEALSRGWGLAQHF. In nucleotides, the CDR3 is TGTGCCAGCAGTGAAGCGCTTAGTCGCGGATGGGGCTTGGCCCAGCATTTT.

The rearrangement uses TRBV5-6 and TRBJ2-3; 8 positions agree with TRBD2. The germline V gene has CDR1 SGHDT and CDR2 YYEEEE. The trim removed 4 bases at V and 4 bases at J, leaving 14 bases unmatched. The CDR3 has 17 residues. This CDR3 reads CASSPLPGLGLADTQYF. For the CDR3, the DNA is TGTGCCAGCAGCCCCCTCCCGGGACTAGGTCTTGCAGATACGCAGTATTTT.

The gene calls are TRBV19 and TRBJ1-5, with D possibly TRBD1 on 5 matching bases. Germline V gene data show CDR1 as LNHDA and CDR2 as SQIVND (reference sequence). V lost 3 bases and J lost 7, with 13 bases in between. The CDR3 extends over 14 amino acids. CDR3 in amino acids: CASSMTVISQPQHF. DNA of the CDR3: TGTGCCAGTAGTATGACAGTGATCAGCCAGCCCCAGCATTTT.

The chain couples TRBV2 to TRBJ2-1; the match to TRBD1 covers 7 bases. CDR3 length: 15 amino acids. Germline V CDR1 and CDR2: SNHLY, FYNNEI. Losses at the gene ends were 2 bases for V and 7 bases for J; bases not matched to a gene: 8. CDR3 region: CASSEQGQSTNEQFF. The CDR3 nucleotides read TGTGCCAGCAGTGAACAGGGACAGAGTACGAATGAGCAGTTCTTC.

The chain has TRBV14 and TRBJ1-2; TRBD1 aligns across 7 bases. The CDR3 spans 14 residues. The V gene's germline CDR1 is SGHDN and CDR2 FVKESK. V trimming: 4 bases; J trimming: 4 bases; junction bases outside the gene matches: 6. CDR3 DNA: TGTGCCAGCAGCCCCGGGACAGACCTCTATGGCTACACCTTC. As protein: CASSPGTDLYGYTF.

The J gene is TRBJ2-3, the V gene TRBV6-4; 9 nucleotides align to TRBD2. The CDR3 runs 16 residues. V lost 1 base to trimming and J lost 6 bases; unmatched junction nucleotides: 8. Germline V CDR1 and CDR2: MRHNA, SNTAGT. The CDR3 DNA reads TGTGCCAGCAGTGACTATGCTAGCGGGGATGTGGATACGCAGTATTTT. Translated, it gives CASSDYASGDVDTQYF.

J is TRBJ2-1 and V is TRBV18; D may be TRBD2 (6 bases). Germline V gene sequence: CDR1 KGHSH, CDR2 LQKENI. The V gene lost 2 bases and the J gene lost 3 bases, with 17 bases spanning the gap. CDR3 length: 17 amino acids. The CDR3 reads CASSPSLRDSHYNEQFF. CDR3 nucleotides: TGTGCCAGCTCACCAAGCCTCCGGGACTCCCACTACAATGAGCAGTTCTTC.

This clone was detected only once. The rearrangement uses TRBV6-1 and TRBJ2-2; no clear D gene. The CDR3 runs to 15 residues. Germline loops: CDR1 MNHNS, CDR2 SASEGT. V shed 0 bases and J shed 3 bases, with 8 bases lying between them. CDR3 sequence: CASSEAQDYTGELFF. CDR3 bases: TGTGCCAGCAGTGAAGCGCAGGATTACACCGGGGAGCTGTTTTTT.

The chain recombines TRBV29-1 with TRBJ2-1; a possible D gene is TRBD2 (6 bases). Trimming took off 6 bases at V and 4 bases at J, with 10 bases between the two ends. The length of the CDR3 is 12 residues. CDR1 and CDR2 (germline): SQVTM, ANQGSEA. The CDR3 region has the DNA TGCAGCGTAGGGGAGGATTACAATGAGCAGTTCTTC. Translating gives CSVGEDYNEQFF.

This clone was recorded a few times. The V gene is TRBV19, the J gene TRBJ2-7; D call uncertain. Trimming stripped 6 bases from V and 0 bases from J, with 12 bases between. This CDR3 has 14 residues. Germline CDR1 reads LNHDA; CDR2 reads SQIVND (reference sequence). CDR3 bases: TGTGCCAGTAGCACAGAGCTCCGCTCCTACGAGCAGTACTTC. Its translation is CASSTELRSYEQYF.

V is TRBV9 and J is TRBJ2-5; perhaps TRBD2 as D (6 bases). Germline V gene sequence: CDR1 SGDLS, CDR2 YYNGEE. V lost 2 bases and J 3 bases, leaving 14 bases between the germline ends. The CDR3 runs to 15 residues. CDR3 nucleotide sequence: TGTGCCAGCAGCGTTGGGACTCGCTTCGAAGAGACCCAGTACTTC. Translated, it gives CASSVGTRFEETQYF.

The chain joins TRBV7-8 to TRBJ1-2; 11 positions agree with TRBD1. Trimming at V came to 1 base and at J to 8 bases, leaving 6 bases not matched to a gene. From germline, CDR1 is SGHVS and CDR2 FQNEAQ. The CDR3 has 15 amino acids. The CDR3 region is CASSLVGQGAWGYTF. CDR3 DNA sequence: TGTGCCAGCAGCTTAGTAGGACAGGGGGCGTGGGGCTACACCTTC.

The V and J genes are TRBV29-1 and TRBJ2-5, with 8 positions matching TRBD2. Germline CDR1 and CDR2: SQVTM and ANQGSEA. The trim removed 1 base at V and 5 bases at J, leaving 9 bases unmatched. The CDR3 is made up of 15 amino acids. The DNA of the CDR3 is TGCAGCGTTGAAGGAAGTAGTTCGGGGGGGGAGACCCAGTACTTC. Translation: CSVEGSSSGGETQYF.

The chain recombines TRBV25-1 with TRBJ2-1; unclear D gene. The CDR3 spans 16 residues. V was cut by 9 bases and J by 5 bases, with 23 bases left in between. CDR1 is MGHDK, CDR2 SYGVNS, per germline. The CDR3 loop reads CASGPFFPATDNEQFF. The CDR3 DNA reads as TGTGCCAGTGGGCCCTTCTTTCCCGCAACCGACAATGAGCAGTTCTTC. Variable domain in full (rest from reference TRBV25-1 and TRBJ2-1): EADIYQTPRYLVIGTGKKITLECSQTMGHDKMYWYQQDPGMELHLIHYSYGVNSTEKGDLSSESTVSRIRTEHFPLTLESARPSHTSQYLCASGPFFPATDNEQFFGPGTRLTVL.

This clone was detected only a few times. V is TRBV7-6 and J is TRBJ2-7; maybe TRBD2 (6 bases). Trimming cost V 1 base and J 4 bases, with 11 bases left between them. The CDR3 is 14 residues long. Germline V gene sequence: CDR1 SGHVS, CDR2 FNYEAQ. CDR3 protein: CASSLGQGGYEQYF. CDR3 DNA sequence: TGTGCCAGCAGCTTAGGGCAGGGAGGATACGAGCAGTACTTC. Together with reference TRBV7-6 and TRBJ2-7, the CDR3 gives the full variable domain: GAGVSQSPRYKVTKRGQDVALRCDPISGHVSLYWYRQALGQGPEFLTYFNYEAQQDKSGLPNDRFSAERPEGSISTLTIQRTEQRDSAMYRCASSLGQGGYEQYFGPGTRLTVT.